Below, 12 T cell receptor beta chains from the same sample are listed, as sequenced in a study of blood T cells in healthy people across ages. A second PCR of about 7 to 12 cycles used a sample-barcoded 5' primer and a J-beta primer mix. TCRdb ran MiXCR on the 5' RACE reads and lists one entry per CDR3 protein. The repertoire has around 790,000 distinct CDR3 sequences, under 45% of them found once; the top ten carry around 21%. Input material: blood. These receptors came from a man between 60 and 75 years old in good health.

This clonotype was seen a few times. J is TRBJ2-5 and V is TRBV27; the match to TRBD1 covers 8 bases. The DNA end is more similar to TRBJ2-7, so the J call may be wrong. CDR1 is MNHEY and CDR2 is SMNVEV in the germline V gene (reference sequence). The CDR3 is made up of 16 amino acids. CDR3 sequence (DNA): TGTGCCAGCAGTCTTTCCAGCAGGGGGCTCTTCTACGAGCAGTACTTC. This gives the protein CASSLSSRGLFYEQYF.

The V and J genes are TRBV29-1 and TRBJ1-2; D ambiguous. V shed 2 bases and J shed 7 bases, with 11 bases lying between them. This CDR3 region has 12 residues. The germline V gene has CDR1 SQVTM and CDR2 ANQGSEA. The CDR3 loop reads CSVETPGGGYTF. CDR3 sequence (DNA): TGCAGCGTTGAAACTCCTGGAGGTGGCTACACCTTC.

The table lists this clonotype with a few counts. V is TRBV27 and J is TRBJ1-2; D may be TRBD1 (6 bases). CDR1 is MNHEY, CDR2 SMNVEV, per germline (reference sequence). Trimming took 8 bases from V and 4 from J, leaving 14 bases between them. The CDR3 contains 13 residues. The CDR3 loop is CASATTGSYGYTF. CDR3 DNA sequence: TGTGCCAGCGCTACTACAGGGAGCTATGGCTACACCTTC.

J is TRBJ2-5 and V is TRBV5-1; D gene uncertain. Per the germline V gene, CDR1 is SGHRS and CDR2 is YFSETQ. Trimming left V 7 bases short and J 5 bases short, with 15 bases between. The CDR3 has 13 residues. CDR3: CASGERVGETQYF. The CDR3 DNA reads TGCGCCAGCGGTGAACGGGTTGGGGAGACCCAGTACTTC.

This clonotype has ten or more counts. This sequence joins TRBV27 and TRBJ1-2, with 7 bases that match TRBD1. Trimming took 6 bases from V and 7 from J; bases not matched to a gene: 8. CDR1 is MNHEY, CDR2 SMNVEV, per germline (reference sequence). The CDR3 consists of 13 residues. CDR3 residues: CASSPVGGSGYTF. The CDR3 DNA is TGTGCCAGCAGCCCCGTAGGGGGCAGTGGCTACACCTTC.

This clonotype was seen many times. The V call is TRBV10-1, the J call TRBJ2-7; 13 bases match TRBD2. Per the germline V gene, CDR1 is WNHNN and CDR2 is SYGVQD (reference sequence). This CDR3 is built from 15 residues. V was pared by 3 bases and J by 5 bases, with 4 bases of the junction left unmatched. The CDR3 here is CASSDGLAGVNEQYF. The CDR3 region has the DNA TGCGCCAGCAGTGATGGACTAGCGGGGGTAAACGAGCAGTACTTC.

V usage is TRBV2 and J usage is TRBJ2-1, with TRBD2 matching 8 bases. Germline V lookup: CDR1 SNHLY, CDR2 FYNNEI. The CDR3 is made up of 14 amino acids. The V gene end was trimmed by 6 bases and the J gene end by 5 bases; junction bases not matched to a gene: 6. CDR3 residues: CASSRTSGNNEQFF. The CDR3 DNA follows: TGTGCCAGCAGCCGCACTAGCGGCAACAATGAGCAGTTCTTC.

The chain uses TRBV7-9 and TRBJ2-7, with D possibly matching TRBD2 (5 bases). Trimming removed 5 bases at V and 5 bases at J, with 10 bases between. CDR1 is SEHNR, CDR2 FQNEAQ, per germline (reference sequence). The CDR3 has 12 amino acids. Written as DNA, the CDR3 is TGTGCCAGCAGCGTTCCCGGGGACGAGCAGTACTTC. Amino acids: CASSVPGDEQYF.

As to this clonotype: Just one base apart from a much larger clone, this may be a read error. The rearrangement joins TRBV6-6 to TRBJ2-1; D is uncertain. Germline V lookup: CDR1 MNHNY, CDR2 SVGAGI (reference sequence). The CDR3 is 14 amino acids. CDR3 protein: CASGYGQNYNEQFF. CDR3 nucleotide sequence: TGTGCCAGCGGTTACGGGCAGAACTACAATGAGCAGTTCTTC.

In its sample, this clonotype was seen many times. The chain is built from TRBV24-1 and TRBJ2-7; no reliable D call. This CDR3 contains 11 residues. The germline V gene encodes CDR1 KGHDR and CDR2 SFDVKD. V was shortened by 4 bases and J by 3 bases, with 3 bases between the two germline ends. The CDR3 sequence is CATSDGYEQYF. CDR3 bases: TGTGCCACCAGTGACGGCTACGAGCAGTACTTC.

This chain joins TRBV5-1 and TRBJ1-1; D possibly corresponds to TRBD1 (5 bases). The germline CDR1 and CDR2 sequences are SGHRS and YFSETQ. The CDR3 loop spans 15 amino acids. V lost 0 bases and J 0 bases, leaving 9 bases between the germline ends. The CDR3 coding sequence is TGCGCCAGCAGCTTGGACCAGGGCATGAACACTGAAGCTTTCTTT. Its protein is CASSLDQGMNTEAFF.

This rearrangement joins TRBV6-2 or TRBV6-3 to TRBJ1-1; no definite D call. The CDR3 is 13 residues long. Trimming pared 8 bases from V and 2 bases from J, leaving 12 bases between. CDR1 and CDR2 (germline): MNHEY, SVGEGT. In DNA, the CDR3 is TGTGCCAGCGAGCGGCATCATAACACTGAAGCTTTCTTT. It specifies CASERHHNTEAFF.